These 14 T cell receptor beta chains share one sample of origin, sequenced in a study of PD-1 blockade in classical Hodgkin lymphoma. Measured with immunoSEQ multiplex PCR; TCRdb has only the in-frame clones, and not every one. This sample has over 70,000 clones, with about nine tenths found just once. Each of the patients experienced relapse following autologous stem cell transplantation, and their brentuximab vedotin exposure differed. This specimen consisted of peripheral blood mononuclear cells (PBMCs), obtained at baseline. These receptors originate from a human donor with classical Hodgkin lymphoma.

The chain uses TRBV28 and TRBJ1-5, with D unresolved. The CDR3 runs to 15 residues. Germline V gives CDR1 MDHEN, CDR2 SYDVKM. V was pared by 6 bases and J by 6 bases, with 18 bases between. In DNA, the CDR3 is TGTGCCAGCAGCCCTGGTGGTCGAGAGAGTCAGCCCCAGCATTTT. Translated, it gives CASSPGGRESQPQHF.

The rearrangement joins TRBV2 to TRBJ1-1; D not certain. Trimming removed 3 bases from V and 1 base from J, with 9 bases in between. The CDR3 covers 14 residues. Germline-derived CDR1 and CDR2 are SNHLY and FYNNEI. The chain's CDR3 is CASSDKGKNTEAFF. The CDR3 DNA sequence: TGTGCCAGCAGTGATAAGGGTAAGAACACTGAAGCTTTCTTT.

The chain recombines TRBV30 with TRBJ2-7; no clear D gene. The V gene lost 2 bases and the J gene lost 6 bases, with 17 bases spanning the gap. Germline CDR1 and CDR2: GTSNPN and SVGIG (reference sequence). CDR3 length: 14 residues. The CDR3: CAWSSLGRVSEQYF. The CDR3 DNA is TGTGCCTGGAGTTCGCTCGGACGAGTAAGCGAGCAGTACTTC.

V is TRBV18 and J is TRBJ1-1; a possible D gene is TRBD1 (5 bases). Germline V gene lookup returns CDR1 KGHSH and CDR2 LQKENI. The CDR3 is 15 amino acids. The V end was cut by 1 base, the J end by 1 base, with 10 bases between. The CDR3 sequence is CASSPRGDPNTEAFF. Here the CDR3 DNA reads TGTGCCAGCTCACCACGAGGGGACCCGAACACTGAAGCTTTCTTT.

The V and J genes are TRBV7-9 and TRBJ1-3; no clear D. Trimming stripped 3 bases from V and 6 bases from J, with 12 bases between. The CDR3 is 14 amino acids. The V gene's germline CDR1 is SEHNR and CDR2 FQNEAQ (reference sequence). The CDR3 bases are TGTGCCAGCAGCTTGGTCGGAGACCCAAACACCATATATTTT. Amino acids: CASSLVGDPNTIYF.

The chain employs TRBV7-2 and TRBJ2-7; tentative D call: TRBD1 (5 bases). The CDR3 contains 16 residues. V lost 3 bases and J lost 0, with 15 bases in between. CDR1 is SGHTA, CDR2 FQGNSA, per germline. CDR3 protein: CASSLVPGKGSYEQYF. Here the CDR3 DNA reads TGTGCCAGCAGCTTGGTCCCAGGGAAAGGCTCCTACGAGCAGTACTTC.

The chain has TRBV30 and TRBJ2-3, with D tentatively TRBD1 (5 bases). This CDR3 region has 15 residues. The ends were cut back, 0 bases at V and 1 base at J, with 11 bases in the middle. The germline CDR1 and CDR2 sequences are GTSNPN and SVGIG (reference sequence). The CDR3 protein is CAWSVRGKGTDTQYF. CDR3 nucleotide sequence: TGTGCCTGGAGTGTAAGGGGAAAGGGCACAGATACGCAGTATTTT.

This clone was seen just once. The chain couples TRBV7-2 to TRBJ2-1, with D tentatively TRBD2 (5 bases). This CDR3 comprises 15 residues. The germline gives CDR1 SGHTA, CDR2 FQGNSA. Trimming took 6 bases from V and 2 from J, leaving 14 bases between them. The CDR3 protein is CASRRISAAYNEQFF. In DNA form, the CDR3 reads TGTGCCAGCAGACGGATCTCAGCGGCCTACAATGAGCAGTTCTTC.

V usage is TRBV5-1 and J usage is TRBJ1-1; D unclear. Germline assignment: CDR1 SGHRS and CDR2 YFSETQ. Trimming removed 1 base from V and 0 bases from J, with 7 bases in between. The CDR3 has 14 amino acids. The CDR3 DNA reads as TGCGCCAGCAGCTTGACTTCGGTGAACACTGAAGCTTTCTTT. Residues: CASSLTSVNTEAFF. The variable domain in full, with the rest retrieved from reference TRBV5-1 and TRBJ1-1, is KAGVTQTPRYLIKTRGQQVTLSCSPISGHRSVSWYQQTPGQGLQFLFEYFSETQRNKGNFPGRFSGRQFSNSRSEMNVSTLELGDSALYLCASSLTSVNTEAFFGQGTRLTVV.

The DNA for the CDR3 is TGTGCCAGCAGCTTAGTGGCTCGCTCCGAGACCCAGTACTTC. Translation gives CASSLVARSETQYF. V is TRBV7-9 and J is TRBJ2-5; the D is unclear. This CDR3 region has 14 residues. V was pared by 1 base and J by 5 bases, with 11 bases between. Germline loops: CDR1 SEHNR, CDR2 FQNEAQ (reference sequence).

The V and J genes are TRBV30 and TRBJ2-4; 10 bases are a match to TRBD2. Trimming at V came to 2 bases and at J to 10 bases, leaving 8 bases not matched to a gene. CDR1 is GTSNPN and CDR2 is SVGIG in the germline V gene (reference sequence). The CDR3 is 14 residues long. The CDR3 spells CAWSQSGRGGIQYF. The CDR3 DNA reads TGTGCCTGGAGTCAAAGCGGGAGGGGCGGGATTCAGTACTTC.

The chain recombines TRBV15 with TRBJ1-2; D is possibly TRBD1 (5 bases). Trimming took 0 bases from V and 4 from J, leaving 12 bases between them. Germline V gene data show CDR1 as LNHNV and CDR2 as YYDKDF (reference sequence). The CDR3 spans 15 residues. The CDR3 sequence is CATSRDPRAGYGYTF. The CDR3 nucleotides read TGTGCCACCAGCAGAGATCCCAGGGCAGGCTATGGCTACACCTTC.

V gene TRBV2 combines with J gene TRBJ1-3; TRBD1 matches at 9 bases. Trimming cost V 6 bases and J 1 base; bases outside gene matches: 4. The CDR3 runs 15 residues. The germline gives CDR1 SNHLY, CDR2 FYNNEI. CDR3: CASSGQGTSGNTIYF. The CDR3 bases are TGTGCCAGCAGCGGACAGGGGACGTCTGGAAACACCATATATTTT.

The rearrangement joins TRBV7-9 to TRBJ2-7; D possibly corresponds to TRBD2 (5 bases). Per the germline V gene, CDR1 is SEHNR and CDR2 is FQNEAQ (reference sequence). Trimming left V 4 bases short and J 5 bases short, with 12 bases between. This CDR3 spans 13 amino acids. CDR3 in DNA: TGTGCCAGCAGCTCGAGGGCCTTTGACGAGCAGTACTTC. Its translation is CASSSRAFDEQYF.